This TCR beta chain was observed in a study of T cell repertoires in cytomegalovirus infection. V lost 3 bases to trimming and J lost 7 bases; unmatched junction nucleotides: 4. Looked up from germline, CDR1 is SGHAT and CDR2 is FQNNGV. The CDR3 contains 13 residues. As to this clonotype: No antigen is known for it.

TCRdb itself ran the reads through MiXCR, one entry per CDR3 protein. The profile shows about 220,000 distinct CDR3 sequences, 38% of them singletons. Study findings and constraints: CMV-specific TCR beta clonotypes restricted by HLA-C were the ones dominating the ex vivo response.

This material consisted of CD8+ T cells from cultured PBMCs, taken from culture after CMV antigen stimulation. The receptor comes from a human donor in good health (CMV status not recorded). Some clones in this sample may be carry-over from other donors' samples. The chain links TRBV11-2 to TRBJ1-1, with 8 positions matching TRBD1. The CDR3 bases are TGTGCCAGCAGCTTGGGACAGGTGGTTGAAGCTTTCTTT. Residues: CASSLGQVVEAFF.